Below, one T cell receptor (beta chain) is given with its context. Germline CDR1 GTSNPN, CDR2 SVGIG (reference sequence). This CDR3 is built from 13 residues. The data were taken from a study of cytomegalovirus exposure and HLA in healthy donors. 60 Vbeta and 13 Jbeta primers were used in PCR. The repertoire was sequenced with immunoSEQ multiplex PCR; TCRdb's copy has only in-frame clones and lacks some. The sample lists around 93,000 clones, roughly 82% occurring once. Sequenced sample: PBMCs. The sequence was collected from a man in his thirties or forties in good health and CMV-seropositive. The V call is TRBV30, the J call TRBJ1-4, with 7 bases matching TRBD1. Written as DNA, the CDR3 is TGTGCTTTCCGGAGGGGGCTGGGTGAAAAACTGTTTTTT. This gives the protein CAFRRGLGEKLFF.